The present TCR beta chain was sequenced within a study of blood T cell repertoires in COVID-19. Only in-frame clones appear in the TCRdb table, and some are missing; sequencing was by immunoSEQ multiplex PCR. Counted here are 300,000 to 350,000 clones, around 85% occurring once; the ten biggest clones make up roughly 2.2%. The CDR3 covers 15 residues. V lost 0 bases and J lost 7; bases outside the gene matches: 2. CDR1 is MNHEY, CDR2 SMNVEV, per germline (reference sequence). The chain combines TRBV27 with TRBJ1-5, with 11 bases matching TRBD1. The TCR comes from a man aged 30 to 45 who had recovered from COVID-19. The sample taken for sequencing was PBMCs or T cells enriched from blood (not recorded which). The CDR3 DNA reads as TGTGCCAGCAGTTTATCCTGGACAGGGGGCCAGCCCCAGCATTTT. Its translation is CASSLSWTGGQPQHF.